This TCR beta chain appears in the sequencing data of a study of shared clonotypes between healthy human individuals. Whole-study findings and limits: Researchers sampled blood only, noting tissue repertoires likely differ. Estimated richness values were generally larger in naive subsets than in memory subsets.

Regarding this clone: Its antigen is as yet unknown.

Clones were read by immunoSEQ multiplex PCR, and TCRdb kept only the in-frame ones, dropping some. There are around 330,000 clones in the sample; around two thirds occur only once, and over 9% lies in the top ten. Germline V gene sequence: CDR1 WNHNN, CDR2 SYGVQD (reference sequence). V lost 3 bases, J lost 8 bases, and 7 bases lay in between. This CDR3 comprises 12 residues. This receptor was identified in a man aged 25-45 years in good health. The chain carries TRBV10-1 and TRBJ2-2; D not resolved. Sequencing was carried out using memory CD4+ T cells sorted from blood. Specified subset: CD45RA-negative fraction. The CDR3 DNA sequence: TGCGCCAGCAGTGACCCCAAAGGGGAGCTGTTTTTT. Its protein product is CASSDPKGELFF.